Sequencing of this T cell receptor (beta chain) was carried out in a study of naive and memory T cell subsets. Study-level findings and limits: Potentially, T cell activation and differentiation skew this RNA-based measurement.

Germline V gene data show CDR1 as MNHEY and CDR2 as SVGAGI. The CDR3 runs 14 residues. Losses at the gene ends were 1 base for V and 9 bases for J; bases not matched to a gene: 5. Only a few counts were recorded for this clonotype. The antigen remains unidentified. Four PCR rounds used nested alpha and beta constant region primers plus the SP2 primer. MiXCR, applied by TCRdb to the 5' RACE reads, yields one record per CDR3 protein. This repertoire shows about 62,000 distinct CDR3 sequences, approximately 8.5% found once; its top ten account for 15% to 20%. The library had UMIs added by 3' ligation of an oligonucleotide to TCR cDNA. Reverse transcription used DNase-treated unsorted total RNA, aiming for roughly 1 to 1,100 ng.

The sequence derives from a female donor in good health. This sequence joins TRBV6-5 and TRBJ2-1; 8 bases fit TRBD1. The CDR3 nucleotides read TGTGCCAGCAGTTACTGGACAGGGTCGGGTGAGCAGTTCTTC. It is translated as CASSYWTGSGEQFF.